This T cell receptor (beta chain) comes out of a study of T cells generated in artificial thymic organoids (dated by TCRdb to 2015 to 2018). About the investigation overall: TCR alpha and beta CDR3 repertoires of in vitro artificial thymic organoid-derived CD8 single positive T cells were compared with thymic and peripheral blood naive CD8 T cells. Displayed repertoire sequencing data were described as representative of three independent experiments.

Non-mobilized peripheral blood was obtained from healthy adult donors. Enrichment of primary CD8+ T cells was performed with magnetic beads using the Miltenyi CD8+ T cell Isolation Kit. Prior to RNA extraction, naive CD8 T cells from blood were isolated by FACS sorting as CD3+TCRalphabeta+CD8+CD45RO-CCR7+ cells. For each sample, total RNA was purified from approximately 40,000 to 200,000 sorted cells using the RNeasy Micro kit, and RNA quality was checked on an Agilent RNA 6000 Nano chip. The germline V gene yields MNHEY for CDR1 and SVGEGT for CDR2. From the cysteine up to the phenylalanine, the CDR3 has a length of 14 residues. Just CDR3 DNA is preserved here, 42 bases in frame from base 1. TCRalpha and TCRbeta libraries were amplified separately by semi-nested PCR with Advantage 2 and reverse primers in the TRAC or TRBC constant regions. The amount of total RNA used for first-strand cDNA synthesis ranged from about 3.5 to 550 ng. TCR cDNA libraries were generated by 5'-RACE using the SMARTer PCR cDNA Synthesis kit, with a poly-dT primer for first-strand synthesis. The semi-nested reverse primers in the constant regions carried 5-nucleotide sample-specific barcodes, and the PCR products were cleaned up with the Zymo DNA Clean and Concentrator-5 kit. Up to ten barcoded samples were pooled, ligated to Illumina adaptors and sequenced as 2 x 150 bp paired-end reads on an Illumina MiSeq. The authors processed their data as follows. After demultiplexing, reads were aligned with BLAT to a custom library containing all human TRAV, TRAJ, TRBV, TRBD and TRBJ combinations from IMGT. The best BLAT hits were picked using pslCDnaFilter (-maxAligns=1, -ignoreIntrons), and custom Perl scripts were used to calculate clonotype frequencies. TCRdb reworked the public reads: Q25 trimming with fastp, MiXCR clone assembly, productive beta chains retained. Merged by CDR3 protein, the rows form single entries marked with the most common genes and DNA. The V and J calls and clone size are TCRdb's, not the authors'. In this sample the table shows more than 3,000 distinct CDR3 sequences, 34% of which occur a single time. The top ten constitute 2% to 3% of the sample.

The investigation overall reported the following: Organoid-derived CD8 single positive T cells showed physiological TCR clonotype diversity comparable to thymic and blood naive CD8 T cells.

Comments on this clonotype: No cognate antigen has been identified for it. This may come from a read error, since a much larger clone is one base off.

Sequencing input: naive CD8+ T cells from blood. The sample's cell subset or site label, decoded: CD3+TCRalphabeta+CD8SP T cells; for blood, CD45RO-CCR7+ naive CD8+ T cells. This TCR came from a human donor who gave cord blood stem cells for thymic organoid culture, a cardiac surgery patient who gave postnatal thymus, or a blood donor (not recorded which). The chain is assembled from TRBV6-2 or TRBV6-3 and TRBJ2-7, with a weak D call of TRBD2 (5 bases match). The CDR3 here reads CTSSLARGPVEQYF. The DNA reads as follows: TGTACCAGCAGTTTAGCGAGAGGTCCTGTCGAGCAGTACTTC.